This T cell receptor beta chain was captured in a study of CD8 T cells in Susac syndrome. The ends were cut back, 0 bases at V and 3 bases at J, with 17 bases in the middle. This CDR3 is 18 amino acids long. The germline V gene has CDR1 LGHDT and CDR2 YNNKEL (reference sequence). An input of roughly 0.5 to 1 ug of RNA was subjected to reverse transcription using random hexamers. Coverage of TCR beta CDR3 amplification by immunoSEQ multiplex PCR extended to 54 Vbeta and 13 Jbeta. TCRdb re-called the immunoSEQ multiplex PCR reads with MiXCR, one entry per CDR3 protein. The data show about 76,000 distinct CDR3 sequences, 90% to 95% seen once.

Sequenced sample: CD8+ T cells from PBMCs. The chain employs TRBV3-1 and TRBJ1-4; possibly TRBD1 for D (5 bases). The source of this sequence is a human donor with multiple sclerosis. The CDR3 loop is CASSQDLYRSGPNEKLFF. The CDR3 DNA reads as TGTGCCAGCAGCCAAGACCTATACAGGTCTGGCCCTAATGAAAAACTGTTTTTT.